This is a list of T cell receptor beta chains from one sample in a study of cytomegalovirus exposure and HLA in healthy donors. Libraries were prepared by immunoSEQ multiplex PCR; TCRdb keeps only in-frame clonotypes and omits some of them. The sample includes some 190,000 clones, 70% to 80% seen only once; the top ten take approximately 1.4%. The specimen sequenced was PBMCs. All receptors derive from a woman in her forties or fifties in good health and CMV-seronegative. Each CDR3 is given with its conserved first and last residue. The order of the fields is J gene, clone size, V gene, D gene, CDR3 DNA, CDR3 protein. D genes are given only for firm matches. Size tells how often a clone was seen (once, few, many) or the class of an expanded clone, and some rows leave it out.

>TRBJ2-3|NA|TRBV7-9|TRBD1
TGTGCCAGCAGCTCCCAGGGGGTCAGCACAGATACGCAGTATTTT
CASSSQGVSTDTQYF
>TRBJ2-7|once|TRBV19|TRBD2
TGTGCCAGTAGTGATTGGACTAGAAGCTCCTACGAGCAGTACTTC
CASSDWTRSSYEQYF
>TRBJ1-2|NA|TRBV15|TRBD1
TGTGCCACCAGCAGAGATTTTCGGACAGGGGATGGCTACACCTTC
CATSRDFRTGDGYTF
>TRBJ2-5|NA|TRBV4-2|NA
TGTGCCAGCAGCCAAGGGGCTAGCAGTCCGAGCCAAGAGACCCAGTACTTC
CASSQGASSPSQETQYF
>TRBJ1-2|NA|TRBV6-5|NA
TGTGCCAGCAGTTACGGCAACTATGGCTACACCTTC
CASSYGNYGYTF
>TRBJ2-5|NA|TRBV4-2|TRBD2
TGTGCCAGCAGCCGCGAGGCTAGCGGAGAGACCCAGTACTTC
CASSREASGETQYF
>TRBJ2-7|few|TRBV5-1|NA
TGCGCCAGCAGCGCTTCCGGGAGCTATCGCGAGCAGTACTTC
CASSASGSYREQYF
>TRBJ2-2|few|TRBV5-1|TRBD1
TGCGCCAGCAGCGGACAGGGTCGGACCGGGGAGCTGTTTTTT
CASSGQGRTGELFF
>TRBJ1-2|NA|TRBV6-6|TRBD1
TGTGCCAGCAGCCCTCGGACAGGCTACTATGGCTACACCTTC
CASSPRTGYYGYTF
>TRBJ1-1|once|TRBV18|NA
TGTGCCAGCTCACGAACGGACACTGAAGCTTTCTTT
CASSRTDTEAFF
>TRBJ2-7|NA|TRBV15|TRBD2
TGTGCCACCAGCAGCGGACTAGCGGGAGTTCTCGATCACGAGCAGTACTTC
CATSSGLAGVLDHEQYF
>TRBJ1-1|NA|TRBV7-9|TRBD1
TGTGCCAGCAGCTCAGATGGGACAGGGGGCGAAGCTTTCTTT
CASSSDGTGGEAFF
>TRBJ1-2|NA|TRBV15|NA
TGTGCCACCAGCACTAAGACAGTCTTGGGCTATGGCTACACCTTC
CATSTKTVLGYGYTF
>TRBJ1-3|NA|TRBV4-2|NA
TGTGCCAGCAGCCAAGCGACAGCCCGGGCTTCTGGAAACACCATATATTTT
CASSQATARASGNTIYF
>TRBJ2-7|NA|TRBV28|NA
TGTGCCAGCAGCCTCGAGACTGCTTTAGCGTACGAGCAGTACTTC
CASSLETALAYEQYF
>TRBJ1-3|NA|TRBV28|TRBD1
TGTGCCAGCAGTTCTTCCGGGACAGGGGGCTCGAGAAACACCATATATTTT
CASSSSGTGGSRNTIYF
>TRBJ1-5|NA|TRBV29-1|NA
TGCAGCGCCGGAGGGGCACAAGATCAGCCCCAGCATTTT
CSAGGAQDQPQHF
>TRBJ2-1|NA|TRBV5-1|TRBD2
TGCGCCAGCAGCTTGGCGGTAGCGGGGGCCTTCAATGAGCAGTTCTTC
CASSLAVAGAFNEQFF
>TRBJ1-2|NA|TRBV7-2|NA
TGTGCCAGCAGCCCCCCCGGGACAACAAACTATGGCTACACCTTC
CASSPPGTTNYGYTF
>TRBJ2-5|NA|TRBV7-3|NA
TGTGCCAGCAGCTTCAGCGGAGGGGCGGAGACCCAGTACTTC
CASSFSGGAETQYF
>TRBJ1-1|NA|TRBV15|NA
TGTGCCACCAGCAGAGGGAGAGTGAACACTGAAGCTTTCTTT
CATSRGRVNTEAFF
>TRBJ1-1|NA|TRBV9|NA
TGTGCCAGCAGCGTTCTCACTGCCCTCATGAACACTGAAGCTTTCTTT
CASSVLTALMNTEAFF
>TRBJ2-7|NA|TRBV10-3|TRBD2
TGTGCCATCAGTGAGTCGACTAGCGGGAACTACGAGCAGTACTTC
CAISESTSGNYEQYF
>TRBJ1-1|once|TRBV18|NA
TGTGCCAGCTCACCACTCCAGGGTGAGGCTGAAGCTTTCTTT
CASSPLQGEAEAFF
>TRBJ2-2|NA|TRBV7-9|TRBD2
TGTGCCAGCAGCTCTCGGACTAGCGGGATAACCGGGGAGCTGTTTTTT
CASSSRTSGITGELFF
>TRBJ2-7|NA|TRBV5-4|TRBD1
TGTGCCAGCAGCTCCTGGGACAGGGGTAACTACGAGCAGTACTTC
CASSSWDRGNYEQYF
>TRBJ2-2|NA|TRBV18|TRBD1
TGTGCCAGCTCACACCTGGACAGGGCCACCGGGGAGCTGTTTTTT
CASSHLDRATGELFF
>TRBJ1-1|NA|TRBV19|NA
TGTGCCAGTAGTATTCCTAGCGGGGGATTGAACACTGAAGCTTTCTTT
CASSIPSGGLNTEAFF
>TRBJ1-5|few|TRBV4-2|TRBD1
TGTGCCAGCAGTTGGACAGGGGATAGCAATCAGCCCCAGCATTTT
CASSWTGDSNQPQHF
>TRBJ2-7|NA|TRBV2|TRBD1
TGTGCCAGCACGGAGACAGGGGTCCCCTACGAGCAGTACTTC
CASTETGVPYEQYF
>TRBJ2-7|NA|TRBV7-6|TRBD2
TGTGCCAGCAGTCCGAGCGGGAGGGCCAGTGGCGAGCAGTACTTC
CASSPSGRASGEQYF
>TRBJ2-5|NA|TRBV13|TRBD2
TGTGCCAGCAGCCAGCGCGGGGGGGGCGTTAAGACCCAGTACTTC
CASSQRGGGVKTQYF
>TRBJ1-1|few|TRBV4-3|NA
TGCGCCAGCAGCCAAATGTCCGGGGTAACTGAAGCTTTCTTT
CASSQMSGVTEAFF